Listed below are T cell receptor beta chains from one sample, sequenced in a study of shared clonotypes between healthy human individuals. Generated by immunoSEQ multiplex PCR, the TCRdb table keeps only in-frame clones and is missing some. Of more than 400,000 clones in the sample, almost 80% were seen once. The sample taken for sequencing was PBMCs. Source of these receptors: a woman aged 40-49 years in good health. Some clones in this sample may be carry-over from other donors' samples. The CDR3 runs from the conserved cysteine through the conserved F or W. The D gene is left open where the match is weak. Clone size is stated in some rows and not others, as once, few, many or a class when expanded.

v_gene	d_gene	abundance	j_gene	CDR3aa	CDR3nt
TRBV5-4	-	many	TRBJ2-2	CASSLKGHTGELFF	TGTGCCAGCAGCTTGAAAGGGCACACCGGGGAGCTGTTTTTT
TRBV19	-	-	TRBJ2-4	CASSRTENIQYF	TGTGCCAGTAGTAGGACTGAAAACATTCAGTACTTC
TRBV18	TRBD1	-	TRBJ1-1	CASSPTTGTGTEAFF	TGTGCCAGCTCACCGACGACAGGGACGGGCACTGAAGCTTTCTTT
TRBV7-2	TRBD1	-	TRBJ2-7	CASSLPTGNYEQYF	TGTGCCAGCAGCTTACCGACAGGGAACTACGAGCAGTACTTC
TRBV6-6	-	-	TRBJ2-3	CASSYSFRRGTDTQYF	TGTGCCAGCAGTTACTCGTTCAGGAGAGGGACAGATACGCAGTATTTT
TRBV7-2	-	-	TRBJ2-1	CASSPTGPEQFF	TGTGCCAGCAGCCCAACAGGCCCTGAGCAGTTCTTC
TRBV7-8	TRBD1	-	TRBJ2-7	CASSLDSIGQGVEQYF	TGTGCCAGCAGCTTAGATAGCATCGGACAGGGGGTCGAGCAGTACTTC
TRBV7-6	-	-	TRBJ2-5	CASSGMMGETQYF	TGTGCCAGCAGCGGAATGATGGGAGAGACCCAGTACTTC
TRBV7-2	-	-	TRBJ1-1	CASSLEPITEAFF	TGTGCCAGCAGCTTAGAACCGATCACTGAAGCTTTCTTT
TRBV2	-	-	TRBJ1-1	CASSSASEAFF	TGTGCCAGCAGTAGCGCATCGGAAGCTTTCTTT
TRBV5-6	TRBD2	-	TRBJ2-3	CASSHDSSGRADTQYF	TGTGCCAGCAGCCACGATTCTAGCGGGAGGGCAGATACGCAGTATTTT
TRBV7-3	TRBD2	-	TRBJ2-7	CASSLKGLAPTYEQYF	TGTGCCAGCAGCTTAAAAGGACTAGCACCGACCTACGAGCAGTACTTC
TRBV19	-	-	TRBJ1-5	CASTPREGRAQPQHF	TGTGCCAGTACCCCGAGGGAGGGAAGGGCTCAGCCCCAGCATTTT